Shown below are 2 T cell receptor beta chains from a single sample sequenced in a study of shared clonotypes between healthy human individuals. Produced via immunoSEQ multiplex PCR; TCRdb's table is partial and in-frame only. The sample has more than 900,000 clones; 78% are singletons. Sequences were obtained from memory CD4+ T cells from PBMCs. This sample's subset: CD45RA-negative fraction. These receptors all come from a man aged 18 to 29 in good health. Some clones in this sample may be carry-over from other donors' samples.

This chain links TRBV27 with TRBJ2-7, with D maybe TRBD1 (5 bases). V was trimmed by 6 bases and J by 2 bases, leaving 14 bases between them. CDR1 and CDR2 (germline): MNHEY, SMNVEV (reference sequence). The CDR3 length is 14 residues. CDR3 loop: CASRPGWGAYEQYF. CDR3 bases: TGTGCCAGCAGACCCGGGTGGGGCGCCTACGAGCAGTACTTC.

Many counts were recorded for this clone. Other DNA sequences in this specimen translate into the identical CDR3. This sequence joins TRBV4-3 and TRBJ2-5, with D tentatively TRBD1 (5 bases). The CDR3 has 15 residues. V lost 0 bases, J lost 4 bases, and 12 bases lay in between. The germline CDR1 and CDR2 sequences are LGHNA and YSLEER. The CDR3 coding sequence is TGCGCCAGCAGCCAAGATCGAAAGGGGCCAGAGACCCAGTACTTC. It yields the protein CASSQDRKGPETQYF.